The present T cell receptor beta chain was sequenced within a study of OX40 agonist ivuxolimab in advanced cancers. Study-wide context: All patients had ivuxolimab intravenously every 2 weeks at 0.01 to 10 mg/kg. Three dose-escalation patients had partial responses: one with hepatocellular carcinoma and two with cutaneous melanoma.

Data came from immunoSEQ multiplex PCR; TCRdb stores just in-frame clones and leaves some out. The sample lists around 100,000 clones; approximately 90% were seen once. The CDR3 is 16 residues long. V lost 1 base to trimming and J lost 3 bases, with 16 bases between them. Germline V gene sequence: CDR1 MDHEN, CDR2 SYDVKM. This TCR came from an adult with an advanced solid tumor such as melanoma, head and neck, liver or kidney cancer. The chain combines TRBV28 with TRBJ2-7; D perhaps matches TRBD1 (5 bases). The sample in question was CD4+ or CD8+ T cells sorted from blood, obtained in a trial of the OX40 agonist ivuxolimab. In DNA form, the CDR3 reads TGTGCCAGCAGTTTATACGACAGTCTCTTGGACTACGAGCAGTACTTC. Protein product: CASSLYDSLLDYEQYF.